The 29 T cell receptor beta chains below were found in one sample sequenced in a study of CD8+ T cells in alopecia areata (dated by TCRdb to 2016 to 2019). Libraries came from the immunoSEQ multiplex PCR assay. RNA was extracted from all samples and reverse transcribed into cDNA, which served as template for TCR sequencing. TCRdb took this table from immuneACCESS and kept in-frame rearrangements with V and J called. Such tables lack part of the clones; where checked against another copy, unresolved V genes explain under half of the gap, and the rest is unexplained. Here the sample lists 270,000 or so clones, none seen once only. The ten largest clones add up to less than 1.5% of the sample. Cells from pooled mouse cutaneous lymph nodes were stained for CD4, CD8alpha, NKG2D, NKG2ACE and other markers and then sorted on a BD Influx. Sequencing was done on a sample of CD4+ T cells sorted from a lymph node. These receptor sequences come from a C3H/HeJ mouse with alopecia areata. This mouse strain carries MHC haplotype H2-k.

A note on this clone: The gene names here belong to mouse. Read coverage stops 4 residues before the CDR3 terminus; the germline J gene supplies the remainder. This rearrangement joins TRBV13-3 to TRBJ2-7; 11 bases match TRBD1. CDR3 length: 14 amino acids. CDR1 is NNHDY and CDR2 is SYVADS in the germline V gene. The part of the CDR3 DNA that was read is TGTGCCAGCAGCCAGAGGGACAGGGGGGAT. It encodes CASSQRDRGD. The whole CDR3 region reads CASSQRDRGDEQYF.

Remarks on this clone: Gene names are the mouse ones. Here the CDR3 reads CASSQETGRAEVFF. The part of the CDR3 DNA that was read is TGTGCCAGCAGCCAAGAGACAGGGCGCGCA. V is TRBV5 and J is TRBJ1-1; 7 positions agree with TRBD1. The read ends 4 residues early relative to the CDR3; the germline J gene fills the gap. The CDR3 has 14 residues. Germline CDR1 LGHNA, CDR2 YNLKQL (reference sequence).

A note on this clone: These gene names are mouse names. Read sequence stops 4 residues before the CDR3 end, and the germline J gene provides the missing end. The gene calls are TRBV13-2 and TRBJ1-1; D not resolved. The CDR3 is 14 amino acids. With 0 bases removed from V and 4 bases from J, the gap between germline ends came to 10 bases. The germline gives CDR1 NNHNN, CDR2 SYGAGS (reference sequence). The CDR3 here is CASGDAWEVTEVFF. The part of the CDR3 DNA that was read is TGTGCCAGCGGTGATGCCTGGGAGGTCACA.

Of note for this clone: Mouse gene names and germline throughout. The sequenced fragment ends 4 residues before the CDR3 boundary, so the rest is inferred from the germline J gene. V gene TRBV1 combines with J gene TRBJ2-5; 7 nucleotides agree with TRBD2. This CDR3 is 15 amino acids long. Germline assignment: CDR1 NSQYPW and CDR2 LRSPGD (reference sequence). The part of the CDR3 DNA that was read is TGCACCTGCAGTGCAGCCGGGACTGTGGAAGAC. Its protein is CTCSAAGTVED. The CDR3 in full is CTCSAAGTVEDTQYF.

Of note for this clone: Mouse germline and gene names are used. The observed sequence ends 4 residues before the CDR3 terminus, with the missing tail filled in from the germline J gene. Additional DNA sequences in this sample encode the identical CDR3. The rearrangement joins TRBV13-1 to TRBJ2-2; the D gene is possibly TRBD1 (5 bases). V was pared by 0 bases and J by 0 bases, with 9 bases between. Germline V lookup: CDR1 NSHNY, CDR2 SYGAGN. The length of the CDR3 is 16 residues. The CDR3 here is CASSDARGANTGQLYF. CDR3 bases read: TGTGCCAGCAGTGATGCGAGGGGAGCAAACACCGGG.

This clone was observed a handful of times. The listed genes are named as in mouse. Read coverage stops 3 residues before the CDR3 terminus; the germline J gene supplies the remainder. This chain links TRBV13-3 with TRBJ1-6; no firm D call. TRBJ1-6 is sorted into the ORF group, with uncertain function. The CDR3 length is 14 residues. The ends were cut back, 4 bases at V and 1 base at J, with 6 bases in the middle. Germline values: CDR1 NNHDY, CDR2 SYVADS. The CDR3 spells CASSSKSYNSPLYF. CDR3 DNA, as far as it was read: TGTGCCAGCAGTTCCAAATCCTATAATTCGCCC.

Note on this clone: The genes are named according to mouse. Sequencing ends 4 residues short of the CDR3 end; the germline J gene provides the rest. V is TRBV1 and J is TRBJ2-4, with D perhaps TRBD2 (6 bases). Trimming stripped 0 bases from V and 0 bases from J, with 10 bases between. The CDR3 is 16 amino acids. Germline loops: CDR1 NSQYPW, CDR2 LRSPGD (reference sequence). CDR3 region: CTCSAEGGGSQNTLYF. CDR3 DNA (partial): TGCACCTGCAGTGCAGAAGGTGGGGGTAGTCAAAAC. Full variable domain (missing parts from reference TRBV1 and TRBJ2-4): VTLLEQNPRWRLVPRGQAVNLRCILKNSQYPWMSWYQQDLQKQLQWLFTLRSPGDKEVKSLPGADYLATRVTDTELRLQVANMSQGRTLYCTCSAEGGGSQNTLYFGAGTRLSVL.

This clone was picked up a small number of times. All gene names here are mouse names. Sequencing ends 4 residues short of the CDR3 end; the germline J gene provides the rest. J is TRBJ1-2 and V is TRBV13-3; tentative D call: TRBD1 (5 bases). This CDR3 has 13 residues. The germline V and J ends were trimmed by 4 bases and 0 bases, with 7 bases remaining between them. Looked up from germline, CDR1 is NNHDY and CDR2 is SYVADS. The sequenced CDR3 bases are TGTGCCAGCAGTCAGGGATCAAACTCC. The encoded protein is CASSQGSNS. Given in full, the CDR3 is CASSQGSNSDYTF.

This clone was counted a few times. The gene names here belong to mouse. The observed sequence ends 4 residues before the CDR3 terminus, with the missing tail filled in from the germline J gene. This chain connects TRBV5 to TRBJ2-5; D remains unclear. The CDR3 loop spans 14 amino acids. V was pared by 0 bases and J by 0 bases, with 4 bases between. Germline V gives CDR1 LGHNA, CDR2 YNLKQL (reference sequence). CDR3 sequence: CASSQDGNQDTQYF. The DNA read from the CDR3 is TGTGCCAGCAGCCAAGATGGGAACCAAGAC.

This clone was counted a few times. Gene names denote mouse genes. The read ends 4 residues early relative to the CDR3; the germline J gene fills the gap. The V call is TRBV31, the J call TRBJ2-5; the D gene is possibly TRBD1 (6 bases). This CDR3 has 12 amino acids. Germline assignment: CDR1 GKSSPN and CDR2 SITVG. CDR3 DNA (partial): TGTGCCTGGAGTCTACAGGGCGAC. Translation: CAWSLQGD. The whole CDR3 region reads CAWSLQGDTQYF.

Turning to this clone: Genes and germline come from the mouse. The read ends 4 residues early relative to the CDR3; the germline J gene fills the gap. The V and J genes are TRBV19 and TRBJ2-2, with 8 bases identical to TRBD1. J was trimmed by 4 bases and V by 3 bases; bases with no gene match: 2. CDR3 length: 14 residues. Per germline, CDR1 FNHDT and CDR2 SITEND (reference sequence). This CDR3 is CASSRQGFTGQLYF. The part of the CDR3 DNA that was read is TGTGCCAGCAGTAGACAGGGGTTCACCGGG.

With respect to this clone: All gene names here are mouse names. The DNA ends 4 residues before the CDR3 does, and the rest of the CDR3 is filled in from the germline J gene. The rearrangement joins TRBV1 to TRBJ1-1; 9 nucleotides match TRBD1. V lost 0 bases, J lost 4 bases, and 3 bases stayed unmatched. The CDR3 has 15 residues. Germline V CDR1 and CDR2: NSQYPW, LRSPGD (reference sequence). The CDR3 sequence is CTCSADGTGTTEVFF. CDR3 DNA, as far as it was read: TGCACCTGCAGTGCAGATGGGACAGGGACCACA.

This clone was counted only a few times. Gene names refer to mouse genes. The CDR3 is cut off 4 residues early in the read; its end comes from the germline J gene. The chain links TRBV13-3 to TRBJ2-7; 8 bases fit TRBD1. There are 13 residues in the CDR3. CDR1 is NNHDY and CDR2 is SYVADS in the germline V gene. Incomplete CDR3 DNA: TGTGCCAGCAGTCTGGACAGGGAAAAT. It translates to CASSLDREN. The complete CDR3 sequence is CASSLDRENEQYF.

Points on this clone: These gene names are mouse names. Incomplete CDR3 DNA: TGTGCCAGCAGTGAGAGGGGGAGGGCCACCGGG. Amino acids: CASSERGRATG. The full CDR3 is CASSERGRATGQLYF. This sequence joins TRBV13-3 and TRBJ2-2; tentatively, D is TRBD1 (6 bases). The missing CDR3 end, 4 residues past where the read stops, is filled in from the germline J gene. The CDR3 runs to 15 residues. The germline V and J ends were trimmed by 2 bases and 4 bases, with 12 bases remaining between them. Germline CDR1 is NNHDY and CDR2 is SYVADS.

About this clone: These gene names are mouse names. The read stops 4 residues short of the end of the CDR3; the missing end is completed from the germline J gene. The chain recombines TRBV13-1 with TRBJ2-2; a possible D gene is TRBD2 (6 bases). The germline gives CDR1 NSHNY, CDR2 SYGAGN. The V gene lost 1 base and the J gene lost 1 base, with 11 bases spanning the gap. The CDR3 length is 16 residues. The CDR3 DNA, read in part, is TGTGCCAGCAGTGATAGGGCTGGGGAAAACACCGGG. Encoded protein: CASSDRAGENTG. The whole CDR3 is CASSDRAGENTGQLYF.

As for this clone: The gene symbols are mouse symbols. With the read ending 4 residues before the CDR3 end, the germline J gene is used to fill in that end. The V and J genes are TRBV1 and TRBJ1-2; TRBD1 matches 11 bases. Germline V gene lookup returns CDR1 NSQYPW and CDR2 LRSPGD (reference sequence). The J segment lost 3 bases and the V segment lost 1 base, leaving 4 bases of the junction unmatched. This CDR3 region has 16 residues. The part of the CDR3 DNA that was read is TGCACCTGCAGTGCAGTCGGGACAGGGGGAGACTCC. Protein product: CTCSAVGTGGDS. The complete CDR3 reads CTCSAVGTGGDSDYTF.

On this clone itself: The listed genes are named as in mouse. The read ends 4 residues shy of where the CDR3 ends; the end is completed using the germline J gene. This sample also contains other DNA sequences that code for the same CDR3. The rearrangement joins TRBV1 to TRBJ2-7, with D maybe TRBD2 (6 bases). This CDR3 is 14 amino acids long. Looked up from germline, CDR1 is NSQYPW and CDR2 is LRSPGD (reference sequence). CDR3 DNA (partial): TGCACCTGCAGTGCAGATCCGGGGGGATAT. Residues: CTCSADPGGY. The whole CDR3 protein reads CTCSADPGGYEQYF.

This clone has at least ten counts. The listed genes are named as in mouse. The read ends 4 residues before the CDR3 terminus; that terminus is restored from the germline J gene. The chain has TRBV17 and TRBJ2-5; 7 nucleotides agree with TRBD1. CDR1 and CDR2 (germline): MNHDT, YYDKIL. The V gene end was trimmed by 5 bases and the J gene end by 2 bases; junction bases not matched to a gene: 4. This CDR3 is 14 amino acids long. CDR3 DNA (partial): TGTGCTAGCAGTTACAGGGGTCCCCAAGAC. Amino acid sequence: CASSYRGPQD. The full CDR3 is CASSYRGPQDTQYF.

There are a few counts of this clone. The gene symbols are mouse symbols. Read sequence stops 3 residues before the CDR3 end, and the germline J gene provides the missing end. This rearrangement joins TRBV19 to TRBJ1-6; D is uncertain. TRBJ1-6 is an ORF, with its function uncertain. The CDR3 runs to 10 residues. Germline V gives CDR1 FNHDT, CDR2 SITEND (reference sequence). The V end lost 7 bases, the J end lost 6 bases, and 2 bases lay between the germline ends. CDR3 bases read: TGTGCCAGCCTTAATTCGCCC. Translating gives CASLNSP. The CDR3, in full, reads CASLNSPLYF.

Comments on this clone: Germline and genes here are mouse. The CDR3 loop is CASSIALGGDYTF. The part of the CDR3 DNA that was read is TGTGCCAGCAGTATAGCTCTGGGGGGC. The V gene is TRBV19, the J gene TRBJ1-2; the D gene is possibly TRBD1 (5 bases). The DNA ends 4 residues before the CDR3 does, and the rest of the CDR3 is filled in from the germline J gene. The V gene's germline CDR1 is FNHDT and CDR2 SITEND (reference sequence). This CDR3 comprises 13 residues.

Of note for this clone: Mouse gene names apply. The sequenced CDR3 bases are TGTGCCTGGAGTCCCCTGGGGGCGCGGAAT. Encoded protein: CAWSPLGARN. The entire CDR3 protein is CAWSPLGARNEQYF. The V call is TRBV31, the J call TRBJ2-7; possible D gene TRBD2, 7 bases. The sequenced fragment ends 4 residues before the CDR3 boundary, so the rest is inferred from the germline J gene. In germline, CDR1 is GKSSPN, CDR2 SITVG. CDR3 length: 14 amino acids.

There are a few counts of this clone. The genes are named according to mouse. The read ends 4 residues shy of where the CDR3 ends; the end is completed using the germline J gene. The chain has TRBV19 and TRBJ2-2; D gene ambiguous. The CDR3 consists of 14 residues. V was trimmed by 2 bases and J by 2 bases, leaving 7 bases between them. From germline, CDR1 is FNHDT and CDR2 SITEND (reference sequence). The CDR3 bases that were read are TGTGCCAGCAGTATTAGGTCCAACACCGGG. Translated: CASSIRSNTG. The full CDR3 reads CASSIRSNTGQLYF.

This clone has just a few counts. Gene names are mouse gene names. The CDR3 region is CTCSADPGGFAEQFF. Incomplete CDR3 DNA: TGCACCTGCAGTGCAGATCCTGGGGGGTTTGCT. V gene TRBV1 combines with J gene TRBJ2-1, with 8 bases matching TRBD2. The read comes to an end 4 residues before the CDR3 does, leaving the germline J gene to fill in the end. With 0 bases clipped from V and 6 bases from J, the junction kept 4 bases outside the gene matches. The CDR3 is 15 amino acids. The germline V gene has CDR1 NSQYPW and CDR2 LRSPGD (reference sequence).

This clone was counted only a few times. All gene names here are mouse names. The read is 4 residues too short to cover the CDR3 end, so that end is filled in from the germline J gene. This sequence joins TRBV13-1 and TRBJ2-3; the match to TRBD2 covers 14 bases. The CDR3 covers 16 residues. Looked up from germline, CDR1 is NSHNY and CDR2 is SYGAGN. The chain's CDR3 is CASREGLGGPVETLYF. CDR3 DNA, as far as it was read: TGTGCCAGCAGGGAGGGACTGGGGGGGCCGGTAGAA.

As for this clone: Gene labels here are mouse ones. The CDR3 goes on 4 residues after the read ends, and that part is filled in from the germline J gene. The rearrangement joins TRBV19 to TRBJ2-1; a weak D match, TRBD1 (6 bases). V was clipped by 3 bases and J by 4 bases, with 11 bases between them. The CDR3 spans 14 residues. The germline V gene has CDR1 FNHDT and CDR2 SITEND (reference sequence). The CDR3 region is CASSTPDRYAEQFF. The DNA read from the CDR3 is TGTGCCAGCAGTACCCCAGACAGGTATGCT.

This clone has just a few counts. Mouse names are used for the genes. The read stops 4 residues short of the end of the CDR3; the missing end is completed from the germline J gene. This rearrangement joins TRBV13-1 to TRBJ2-2, with D possibly being TRBD1 (6 bases). This CDR3 region has 13 residues. With 7 bases removed from V and 0 bases from J, the gap between germline ends came to 7 bases. Germline V gene sequence: CDR1 NSHNY, CDR2 SYGAGN. CDR3 DNA, as far as it was read: TGTGCCAGCGGACAGTCAAACACCGGG. Amino acids: CASGQSNTG. The full-length CDR3 reads as CASGQSNTGQLYF.

As to this clone: Each gene name is a mouse one. The read terminates 4 residues ahead of where the CDR3 ends, so the germline J gene completes it. This chain joins TRBV13-2 and TRBJ2-5; no clear D gene. The germline V gene has CDR1 NNHNN and CDR2 SYGAGS (reference sequence). The CDR3 has 13 residues. Trimming removed 2 bases at V and 3 bases at J, with 7 bases between. This chain's CDR3 is CASGETNQDTQYF. Incomplete CDR3 DNA: TGTGCCAGCGGTGAGACAAATCAAGAC.

This clone turned up a few times. The germline and genes are mouse ones. The CDR3 extends 4 residues past the end of the read, so its final part is completed from the germline J gene. The chain links TRBV19 to TRBJ2-1, with 8 bases fitting TRBD1. This CDR3 is 16 amino acids long. CDR1 and CDR2 from the germline V gene are FNHDT and SITEND (reference sequence). J was trimmed by 3 bases and V by 2 bases; bases with no gene match: 7. Partial CDR3 DNA: TGTGCCAGCAGTATTCTCAGGGGGCCGGGCTATGCT. Residues: CASSILRGPGYA. The whole CDR3 is CASSILRGPGYAEQFF.

Details on this clone: These gene names are mouse names. The DNA ends 4 residues before the CDR3 does, and the rest of the CDR3 is filled in from the germline J gene. The rearrangement uses TRBV31 and TRBJ1-2; tentatively, D is TRBD1 (6 bases). The CDR3 is 12 amino acids. V was trimmed by 5 bases and J by 3 bases, leaving 10 bases between them. The germline V gene has CDR1 GKSSPN and CDR2 SITVG. This CDR3 is CAWGGRDSDYTF. CDR3 DNA, as far as it was read: TGTGCCTGGGGGGGGCGCGACTCC.